This T cell receptor beta chain was captured by sequencing in a study of CXCR4 blockade with PD-1 therapy in pancreatic cancer (dated by TCRdb to the late 2010s). A note on the overall study: The study analyzed resected pancreatic ductal adenocarcinoma using multiplex immunohistochemistry and TCRbeta immunosequencing, along with ex vivo slice culture to test PD-1 and CXCR4 blockade. Two geographically distinct regions were TCR-sequenced from each of roughly 6 tumors to assess intratumoral heterogeneity.

About this clone: Its target antigen remains unknown. No base quality information exists; no much larger clone differs at one position.

The CDR3 sequence holds 15 residues, the cysteine and phenylalanine included. The read is trimmed to its CDR3 DNA, 45 bases read in frame from base 1. From the germline V gene, CDR1 is SGHDN and CDR2 is FVKESK. The V and J ends are trimmed by 4 bases and 2 bases, leaving 14 bases between them. Points the paper makes about the study in general: Because only TCRbeta chains were sequenced, true antigen-specificity overlap among convergent dominant clones remained unconfirmed while awaiting paired alpha-beta single-cell sequencing. Clonal expansion was observed in tumors, with a mean productive clonality of approximately 0.13 compared with 0.05 in healthy blood, but no correlation between clonality and survival was found. A strong correlation was found between amino acid clone frequency and the number of distinct nucleotide rearrangements encoding each amino acid clone, suggesting convergent selection by common tumor antigens.

The archived tumor blocks were obtained from patients to whom no neoadjuvant therapy had been administered before resection. In the preserved-tissue arm of the study, about 28 surgical resection samples from 20 to 25 previously untreated pancreatic ductal adenocarcinoma patients were used. DNA for the resection arm was extracted from ten 5-micron curls of FFPE tumor lying next to the multiplex immunohistochemistry slide. TCRbeta CDR3 regions were immunosequenced from extracted DNA using the immunoSEQ Assay at Adaptive Biotechnologies. Concerning the study's data processing: To quantify the absolute abundance of each unique TCRbeta CDR3, sequences were collapsed and filtered. Clonality, calculated using only productive in-frame rearrangements, was defined as 1 minus Pielou's evenness. For regional overlap, the top 100 nucleotide rearrangements were followed across paired samples, and the Morisita index was used to compare paired samples against unrelated samples. The immunoSEQ Rearrangement Details tool was used to assess convergence of nucleotide rearrangements onto identical amino acid sequences. In its TCRdb copy, this immuneACCESS table keeps in-frame sequences only and misses some clones. Where compared with another copy, unresolved V genes explain less than half of these, and the others have no known cause. From that table come the V and J calls and clone size; the DNA was used to work out D and trimming. Counted in this sample were 270 or so clones; less than 45% of them appeared once. Roughly a quarter of the sample is held by the ten biggest clonotypes.

The chain was built from TRBV14 and TRBJ2-5; TRBD1 is perhaps the D gene, given 7 matching bases. The source material was tumor tissue. This TCR came from a human donor with pancreatic ductal adenocarcinoma. The CDR3 corresponds to CASSRGGTAQETQYF. The nucleotides are TGTGCCAGCAGCCGAGGAGGGACAGCTCAAGAGACCCAGTACTTC. The entire variable domain, with the stretches around the CDR3 drawn from the reference TRBV14 and TRBJ2-5 proteins, is EAGVTQFPSHSVIEKGQTVTLRCDPISGHDNLYWYRRVMGKEIKFLLHFVKESKQDESGMPNNRFLAERTGGTYSTLKVQPAELEDSGVYFCASSRGGTAQETQYFGPGTRLLVL.